The 27 T cell receptor beta chains below all came from one sample that was sequenced in a study of cytomegalovirus exposure and HLA in healthy donors (dated by TCRdb to about 2017). Library creation used the immunoSEQ multiplex PCR assay. The multiplex PCR relied on a mix of 60 forward primers for TCR Vbeta segments and 13 reverse primers for TCR Jbeta segments. As stored in TCRdb, this immuneACCESS dataset retains in-frame rearrangements with V and J assigned. A fraction of the clones does not appear; measured against another copy, unresolved V genes explain less than half of the discrepancy, and the remainder lacks a known reason. The sample table contains approximately 150,000 clones; only one count was recorded for approximately 80% of them. 7.4% of the sample is held by the ten biggest clonotypes. Sample: PBMCs. The receptors stem from a male donor in good health and CMV-seropositive.

The chain is built from TRBV7-2 and TRBJ2-5; D remains ambiguous. This CDR3 has 14 residues. Germline V gives CDR1 SGHTA, CDR2 FQGNSA. V dropped 5 bases and J dropped 4 bases, with 14 bases sitting between them. CDR3 DNA sequence: TGTGCCAGCAGCAAATTTGGTAGTGCAGAGACCCAGTACTTC. It is translated as CASSKFGSAETQYF.

This chain links TRBV27 with TRBJ1-2, with TRBD1 as a possible D gene (5 bases). The V end lost 1 base, the J end lost 3 bases, and 12 bases lay between the germline ends. The CDR3 runs 15 residues. Germline V gene data show CDR1 as MNHEY and CDR2 as SMNVEV (reference sequence). CDR3 loop: CASSLLAGGYYGYTF. CDR3 bases: TGTGCCAGCAGTTTATTGGCTGGGGGGTACTATGGCTACACCTTC.

The chain recombines TRBV9 with TRBJ2-3; TRBD2 aligns across 16 bases. Trimming at V came to 4 bases and at J to 14 bases, leaving 7 bases not matched to a gene. This CDR3 is built from 14 residues. The germline CDR1 and CDR2 sequences are SGDLS and YYNGEE. CDR3 coding DNA: TGTGCCAGCAGCCCCGGGACTAGCGGGGGGGCGGGGTATTTT. Protein product: CASSPGTSGGAGYF.

The genes are TRBV5-1 and TRBJ2-1; 7 nucleotides align to TRBD1. From germline, CDR1 is SGHRS and CDR2 YFSETQ. The ends lost 2 bases at V and 4 bases at J; junction bases unmatched: 9. This CDR3 has 16 amino acids. CDR3 coding DNA: TGCGCCAGCAGCTTTACGACAGGGTTGGGTTACAATGAGCAGTTCTTC. This encodes CASSFTTGLGYNEQFF.

The chain combines TRBV5-3 with TRBJ2-5; no clear D gene. TRBV5-3 is an open reading frame, and its role is uncertain. The germline V and J ends were trimmed by 0 bases and 14 bases, with 8 bases remaining between them. This CDR3 is 10 amino acids long. CDR3 residues: CARSLGGSYF. CDR3 in DNA: TGTGCCAGAAGCTTGGGAGGCAGCTACTTC.

The gene calls are TRBV6-1 and TRBJ2-5; 11 nucleotides line up with TRBD2. This CDR3 is 17 amino acids long. Germline CDR1 and CDR2: MNHNS and SASEGT. The V and J ends lost 2 bases and 5 bases, in that order; junction bases with no gene match: 10. The CDR3 loop reads CASSEKAGLAEEETQYF. The CDR3, as DNA: TGTGCCAGCAGTGAAAAGGCGGGACTAGCGGAGGAGGAGACCCAGTACTTC.

The genes are TRBV19 and TRBJ1-4; no clear D. The CDR3 covers 14 residues. Germline loops: CDR1 LNHDA, CDR2 SQIVND (reference sequence). Trimming pared 3 bases from V and 3 bases from J, leaving 8 bases between. The CDR3 spells CASSMSIANEKLFF. The CDR3 nucleotides are TGTGCCAGTAGTATGAGTATAGCTAATGAAAAACTGTTTTTT.

This clone has a handful of counts. The CDR3 DNA sequence: TGTGCCAGCAGGCGGGACAGCAGTAATTCACCCCTCCACTTT. It codes for CASRRDSSNSPLHF. The genes are TRBV6-5 and TRBJ1-6, with 7 bases aligning to TRBD1. This CDR3 is built from 14 residues. With 6 bases clipped from V and 6 bases from J, the junction kept 5 bases outside the gene matches. Germline V gives CDR1 MNHEY, CDR2 SVGAGI.

This sequence joins TRBV6-5 and TRBJ2-5; D is unresolved. In germline, CDR1 is MNHEY, CDR2 SVGAGI. The CDR3 is 15 residues long. The ends were cut back, 0 bases at V and 0 bases at J, with 8 bases in the middle. CDR3 loop: CASSYSWAYQETQYF. The CDR3 DNA sequence: TGTGCCAGCAGTTACTCCTGGGCGTACCAAGAGACCCAGTACTTC.

This chain connects TRBV4-2 to TRBJ1-1; D might be TRBD1 (5 bases). Trimming shortened V by 0 bases and J by 7 bases, and 24 bases separated the two germline ends. Germline assignment: CDR1 LGHNA and CDR2 YNFKEQ. The CDR3 length is 18 residues. Here the CDR3 reads CASSQDPRVQGKGDEAFF. DNA of the CDR3: TGTGCCAGCAGCCAAGATCCAAGGGTTCAGGGTAAAGGTGATGAAGCTTTCTTT.

This chain links TRBV5-6 with TRBJ1-2; 7 positions match TRBD1. The V gene end was trimmed by 2 bases and the J gene end by 5 bases; junction bases not matched to a gene: 3. The CDR3 is 13 residues long. From germline, CDR1 is SGHDT and CDR2 YYEEEE. The CDR3 is CASSLQGRYGYTF. DNA of the CDR3: TGTGCCAGCAGCTTACAGGGGAGGTATGGCTACACCTTC.

This chain links TRBV30 with TRBJ1-6; the D gene is possibly TRBD1 (5 bases). This CDR3 is 16 amino acids long. Between the trimmed V and J ends, which lost 0 bases and 8 bases, there was a span of 17 bases. Germline values: CDR1 GTSNPN, CDR2 SVGIG (reference sequence). In DNA form, the CDR3 reads TGTGCCTGGAGTGTACCAGGAGGGACTCCGTATTCACCCCTCCACTTT. It specifies CAWSVPGGTPYSPLHF.

The V gene is TRBV5-6, the J gene TRBJ2-2; D not certain. The CDR3 covers 17 residues. V was pared by 2 bases and J by 0 bases, with 14 bases between. The germline V gene encodes CDR1 SGHDT and CDR2 YYEEEE. This chain's CDR3 is CASSFLVTDANTGELFF. The DNA of the CDR3 is TGTGCCAGCAGCTTTTTGGTTACAGATGCGAACACCGGGGAGCTGTTTTTT.

CDR3 DNA: TGTGCCAGCAGTCCGGGACAAATTTACTATGGCTACACCTTC. Its protein is CASSPGQIYYGYTF. This chain joins TRBV27 and TRBJ1-2; D is perhaps TRBD1 (6 bases). Looked up from germline, CDR1 is MNHEY and CDR2 is SMNVEV (reference sequence). The CDR3 loop spans 14 amino acids. V lost 5 bases to trimming and J lost 3 bases, with 13 bases between them.

CDR3 sequence (DNA): TGCGCCAGCAGCCAATCAGACAGGGCTGGAAACACCATATATTTT. This encodes CASSQSDRAGNTIYF. The V gene is TRBV4-3, the J gene TRBJ1-3; 7 bases match TRBD1. Germline CDR1 reads LGHNA; CDR2 reads YSLEER. The CDR3 totals 15 residues. V trimming: 2 bases; J trimming: 2 bases; junction bases outside the gene matches: 3.

The genes are TRBV25-1 and TRBJ2-5; 9 bases are shared with TRBD1. Germline loops: CDR1 MGHDK, CDR2 SYGVNS. V lost 4 bases and J lost 5; bases outside the gene matches: 5. This CDR3 has 14 amino acids. This chain's CDR3 is CASSGGTGTETQYF. CDR3 DNA: TGTGCCAGCAGTGGGGGGACAGGGACGGAGACCCAGTACTTC. Full variable domain (rest looked up from reference TRBV25-1 and TRBJ2-5): EADIYQTPRYLVIGTGKKITLECSQTMGHDKMYWYQQDPGMELHLIHYSYGVNSTEKGDLSSESTVSRIRTEHFPLTLESARPSHTSQYLCASSGGTGTETQYFGPGTRLLVL.

J is TRBJ1-2 and V is TRBV12-5; 8 bases align to TRBD1. The CDR3 runs to 13 residues. After removal of 5 bases from V and 8 bases from J, the junction contained 7 bases not matched to a gene. Looked up from germline, CDR1 is LGHNT and CDR2 is FRNRAP. CDR3 nucleotides: TGTGCTAGTGGTCTCCCGGACAGGGACGGCTACACCTTC. Its translation is CASGLPDRDGYTF. The variable domain in full, completed from reference TRBV12-5 and TRBJ1-2, reads DARVTQTPRHKVTEMGQEVTMRCQPILGHNTVFWYRQTMMQGLELLAYFRNRAPLDDSGMPKDRFSAEMPDATLATLKIQPSEPRDSAVYFCASGLPDRDGYTFGSGTRLTVV.

The CDR3 DNA sequence: TGTGCCAGCAGCCCGCTTTACGGGGGGCATGGCTATGGCTACACCTTC. Its protein is CASSPLYGGHGYGYTF. The chain couples TRBV7-2 to TRBJ1-2; D is possibly TRBD1 (6 bases). This CDR3 is built from 16 residues. Looked up from germline, CDR1 is SGHTA and CDR2 is FQGNSA. Trimming shortened V by 5 bases and J by 4 bases, and 20 bases separated the two germline ends.

The chain carries TRBV5-1 and TRBJ1-1; 8 positions match TRBD1. The germline V gene encodes CDR1 SGHRS and CDR2 YFSETQ. V gave up 3 bases and J gave up 7 bases; unmatched junction bases: 8. The CDR3 contains 14 residues. CDR3 sequence reads: CASSWGQGALEAFF. The CDR3 nucleotides are TGCGCCAGCAGCTGGGGTCAGGGGGCGCTTGAAGCTTTCTTT. Together with reference TRBV5-1 and TRBJ1-1, the CDR3 gives the full variable domain: KAGVTQTPRYLIKTRGQQVTLSCSPISGHRSVSWYQQTPGQGLQFLFEYFSETQRNKGNFPGRFSGRQFSNSRSEMNVSTLELGDSALYLCASSWGQGALEAFFGQGTRLTVV.

Details on this clone: The identical CDR3 is also encoded by other nucleotide sequences in the sample. This chain connects TRBV5-1 to TRBJ1-1; D might be TRBD1 (6 bases). CDR3 length equals 14 residues. Germline assignment: CDR1 SGHRS and CDR2 YFSETQ. V was cut by 1 base and J by 1 base, with 8 bases left in between. Here the CDR3 DNA reads TGCGCCAGCAGCTTGACAGGGACGAACACTGAAGCTTTCTTT. Amino acids: CASSLTGTNTEAFF.

This clone appeared a few times. The rearrangement uses TRBV4-1 and TRBJ2-3, with D perhaps TRBD2 (6 bases). There are 15 residues in the CDR3. Germline CDR1 MGHRA, CDR2 YSYEKL. V was pared by 4 bases and J by 1 base, with 12 bases between. CDR3: CASSRRWGGTDTQYF. Written as DNA, the CDR3 is TGCGCCAGCAGCCGGAGGTGGGGGGGCACAGATACGCAGTATTTT.

The V gene is TRBV14, the J gene TRBJ2-2; D is unclear. Trimming cost V 4 bases and J 1 base, with 13 bases left between them. The CDR3 is 16 residues long. Per germline, CDR1 SGHDN and CDR2 FVKESK. DNA of the CDR3: TGTGCCAGCAGCCCCAAGAGGCTCCGGAACACCGGGGAGCTGTTTTTT. Protein: CASSPKRLRNTGELFF.

V gene TRBV6-1 combines with J gene TRBJ2-7, with a tentative D call TRBD1 (8 bases). CDR1 is MNHNS, CDR2 SASEGT, per germline. The CDR3 covers 13 residues. Trimming took off 6 bases at V and 3 bases at J, with 12 bases between the two ends. In nucleotides, the CDR3 is TGTGCCAGCAGAACAGGGGGGGTCTACGAGCAGTACTTC. Protein product: CASRTGGVYEQYF.

This clone was detected only once. The V and J genes are TRBV9 and TRBJ2-3, with D possibly TRBD1 on 5 matching bases. This CDR3 spans 15 amino acids. The germline V gene encodes CDR1 SGDLS and CDR2 YYNGEE. Trimming took off 3 bases at V and 0 bases at J, with 11 bases between the two ends. CDR3 nucleotide sequence: TGTGCCAGCAGCGCGTCAGGGCCTAGCACAGATACGCAGTATTTT. Its translation is CASSASGPSTDTQYF. The full variable domain, with the rest looked up from reference TRBV9 and TRBJ2-3, is DSGVTQTPKHLITATGQRVTLRCSPRSGDLSVYWYQQSLDQGLQFLIQYYNGEERAKGNILERFSAQQFPDLHSELNLSSLELGDSALYFCASSASGPSTDTQYFGPGTRLTVL.

In this sample, this clone turned up a few times. The chain recombines TRBV5-1 with TRBJ1-1; TRBD1 is a possible D gene (6 bases). V was shortened by 4 bases and J by 1 base, with 14 bases between the two germline ends. Germline V gene data show CDR1 as SGHRS and CDR2 as YFSETQ. The CDR3 runs 15 residues. CDR3 coding DNA: TGCGCCAGCAGCCGGCTGGACAGCGGGAACACTGAAGCTTTCTTT. Its protein is CASSRLDSGNTEAFF.

This chain uses TRBV11-2 with TRBJ1-2; D gene uncertain. Germline-derived CDR1 and CDR2 are SGHAT and FQNNGV. Trimming left V 5 bases short and J 0 bases short, with 19 bases between. There are 17 residues in the CDR3. CDR3 nucleotide sequence: TGTGCCAGCAGCCCCCGAGGTCCAGAGAGCCCTAACTATGGCTACACCTTC. This encodes CASSPRGPESPNYGYTF.

This clone was detected once. This rearrangement joins TRBV27 to TRBJ1-6; D might be TRBD1 (6 bases). The germline V and J ends were trimmed by 7 bases and 8 bases, with 21 bases remaining between them. Germline loops: CDR1 MNHEY, CDR2 SMNVEV (reference sequence). There are 16 residues in the CDR3. The CDR3 DNA reads TGTGCCAGCACTCTCGGGGGGCGCAGGGGCTATTCACCCCTCCACTTT. Translated, it gives CASTLGGRRGYSPLHF.